These 28 T cell receptor beta chains came from one sample sequenced in a study of blood T cell repertoires in COVID-19. Data came from immunoSEQ multiplex PCR; TCRdb stores just in-frame clones and leaves some out. The table includes over 70,000 clones, about 90% detected once. Sequencing was carried out using peripheral blood. All receptors derive from a man aged 18 to 30 with COVID-19, enrolled during active disease.

The V call is TRBV29-1, the J call TRBJ2-7, with 10 bases that match TRBD1. CDR1 is SQVTM and CDR2 is ANQGSEA in the germline V gene. The CDR3 runs 13 residues. V gave up 4 bases and J gave up 3 bases; unmatched junction bases: 3. CDR3 bases: TGCAGCGTTGGGGGGACAGGGGACTACGAGCAGTACTTC. This encodes CSVGGTGDYEQYF.

The J gene is TRBJ2-7, the V gene TRBV10-3, with TRBD1 matching over 11 bases. CDR1 ENHRY and CDR2 SYGVKD come from the germline V gene. This CDR3 has 15 amino acids. The J segment lost 2 bases and the V segment lost 6 bases, leaving 6 bases of the junction unmatched. CDR3 bases: TGTGCCATCAGGCTGGGACAGGGGGGGCCCTACGAGCAGTACTTC. Amino acids: CAIRLGQGGPYEQYF.

The chain recombines TRBV4-1 with TRBJ1-5, with D perhaps matching TRBD1 (5 bases). The germline V gene has CDR1 MGHRA and CDR2 YSYEKL. This CDR3 is built from 15 residues. V lost 3 bases, J lost 6 bases, and 15 bases lay in between. The CDR3 nucleotides read TGCGCCAGCAGCCATAGACGGGGGGATAGTCAGCCCCAGCATTTT. Encoded protein: CASSHRRGDSQPQHF.

The CDR3 is CASSQETGQNTGELFF. The CDR3 nucleotides read TGCGCCAGCAGCCAAGAGACAGGCCAAAACACCGGGGAGCTGTTTTTT. The chain is built from TRBV4-3 and TRBJ2-2; maybe TRBD1 (6 bases). The germline V and J ends were trimmed by 0 bases and 2 bases, with 10 bases remaining between them. This CDR3 comprises 16 residues. In germline, CDR1 is LGHNA, CDR2 YSLEER.

The chain couples TRBV5-1 to TRBJ2-7; 7 bases are shared with TRBD1. Germline loops: CDR1 SGHRS, CDR2 YFSETQ. The V and J ends lost 0 bases and 0 bases, in that order; junction bases with no gene match: 3. This CDR3 spans 15 amino acids. CDR3 in DNA: TGCGCCAGCAGCTTGGGGGACAGCTTCTCCTACGAGCAGTACTTC. Translating gives CASSLGDSFSYEQYF.

The rearrangement uses TRBV18 and TRBJ2-7, with 7 positions matching TRBD1. Germline values: CDR1 KGHSH, CDR2 LQKENI. This CDR3 is 13 amino acids long. Trimming removed 4 bases from V and 3 bases from J; junction bases left unmatched: 3. The CDR3 DNA follows: TGTGCCAGCTCACTCCGGGACAGCTACGAGCAGTACTTC. Its protein is CASSLRDSYEQYF.

The sample holds one count of this clone. The chain employs TRBV28 and TRBJ2-6; 8 bases agree with TRBD1. The CDR3 is 19 residues long. Germline V gene sequence: CDR1 MDHEN, CDR2 SYDVKM. V dropped 2 bases and J dropped 1; count of bases not matched to a gene: 10. CDR3: CASSLRLTGGRSGANVLTF. For the CDR3, the DNA is TGTGCCAGCAGTTTACGGCTTACAGGGGGGAGGTCTGGGGCCAACGTCCTGACTTTC.

This chain connects TRBV27 to TRBJ2-2, with D possibly being TRBD1 (5 bases). Trimming removed 6 bases from V and 3 bases from J, with 23 bases in between. The V gene's germline CDR1 is MNHEY and CDR2 SMNVEV (reference sequence). There are 18 residues in the CDR3. CDR3 in amino acids: CASRYSPQGIEYTGELFF. The DNA for the CDR3 is TGTGCCAGCAGATATTCCCCTCAGGGCATCGAATACACCGGGGAGCTGTTTTTT.

This clone has a single count. The V call is TRBV5-6, the J call TRBJ2-7; tentatively, D is TRBD2 (7 bases). The CDR3 is made up of 15 amino acids. V lost 3 bases to trimming and J lost 4 bases, with 17 bases between them. CDR1 is SGHDT, CDR2 YYEEEE, per germline. CDR3 coding DNA: TGTGCCAGCAGCTCGGATAGGGGGGGAGCGTACGAGCAGTACTTC. Translated, it gives CASSSDRGGAYEQYF.

This clone was counted a single time. The CDR3 loop is CASSFLGQGTTEAFF. DNA for the CDR3: TGTGCCAGCAGTTTTTTGGGACAGGGAACCACTGAAGCTTTCTTT. This rearrangement joins TRBV27 to TRBJ1-1; 9 bases line up with TRBD1. The CDR3 runs to 15 residues. Germline trimming cut 3 bases from V and 4 bases from J; bases unmatched to any gene: 6. The germline V gene has CDR1 MNHEY and CDR2 SMNVEV (reference sequence).

The chain employs TRBV5-6 and TRBJ2-7; D is possibly TRBD1 (5 bases). The CDR3 is made up of 14 amino acids. Germline V gives CDR1 SGHDT, CDR2 YYEEEE. V shed 4 bases and J shed 0 bases, with 11 bases lying between them. The CDR3 reads CASSGQGTSYEQYF. Written as DNA, the CDR3 is TGTGCCAGCAGCGGCCAGGGTACCTCCTACGAGCAGTACTTC.

This clone was found a few times. The chain couples TRBV9 to TRBJ2-2; TRBD2 might be the D (5 bases). The CDR3 has 12 amino acids. Per germline, CDR1 SGDLS and CDR2 YYNGEE. The V end was cut by 7 bases, the J end by 7 bases, with 11 bases between. CDR3 bases: TGTGCCAGCCGGGGTCCGCTCGGGGAGCTGTTTTTT. Amino acid sequence: CASRGPLGELFF.

The chain uses TRBV19 and TRBJ1-5; D ambiguous. This CDR3 comprises 15 residues. Trimming removed 1 base at V and 6 bases at J, with 13 bases between. CDR1 and CDR2 (germline): LNHDA, SQIVND (reference sequence). DNA of the CDR3: TGTGCCAGTAGTATAGCTAGAGCCCGGTCTCAGCCCCAGCATTTT. Its protein product is CASSIARARSQPQHF. Full variable domain (rest looked up from reference TRBV19 and TRBJ1-5): DGGITQSPKYLFRKEGQNVTLSCEQNLNHDAMYWYRQDPGQGLRLIYYSQIVNDFQKGDIAEGYSVSREKKESFPLTVTSAQKNPTAFYLCASSIARARSQPQHFGDGTRLSIL.

The J gene is TRBJ1-6, the V gene TRBV5-1; perhaps TRBD1 as D (5 bases). V was pared by 0 bases and J by 8 bases, with 9 bases between. CDR1 and CDR2 (germline): SGHRS, YFSETQ. The CDR3 runs 14 residues. Written as DNA, the CDR3 is TGCGCCAGCAGCTTGGTCCAGGGTGATTCACCCCTCCACTTT. It is translated as CASSLVQGDSPLHF.

Here the CDR3 DNA reads TGTGCCAGCAGCCGGGACGGGGGAAGTACGCAGTATTTT. Amino acids: CASSRDGGSTQYF. This chain joins TRBV7-2 and TRBJ2-3, with a possible D match to TRBD2 (6 bases). V lost 5 bases and J lost 8, with 14 bases in between. The CDR3 spans 13 residues. CDR1 is SGHTA, CDR2 FQGNSA, per germline.

This chain connects TRBV2 to TRBJ2-7; TRBD1 matches 9 bases. CDR1 and CDR2 from the germline V gene are SNHLY and FYNNEI. The CDR3 extends over 13 amino acids. V gave up 7 bases and J gave up 6 bases; unmatched junction bases: 7. The CDR3 is CASTGQGFSEQYF. DNA for the CDR3: TGTGCCAGCACGGGACAGGGATTTTCCGAGCAGTACTTC.

This clone was found a few times. The rearrangement links TRBV24-1 to TRBJ2-7; tentative D call: TRBD1 (6 bases). V was cut by 7 bases and J by 3 bases, with 15 bases left in between. Looked up from germline, CDR1 is KGHDR and CDR2 is SFDVKD. The CDR3 has 14 amino acids. The chain's CDR3 is CATSGKGDGYEQYF. The DNA for the CDR3 is TGTGCCACCAGCGGCAAGGGGGACGGCTACGAGCAGTACTTC.

The chain joins TRBV19 to TRBJ2-5; TRBD2 might be the D (6 bases). Trimming shortened V by 1 base and J by 1 base, and 7 bases separated the two germline ends. CDR1 and CDR2 (germline): LNHDA, SQIVND (reference sequence). CDR3 size: 14 residues. CDR3 amino acids: CASSIGGVQETQYF. In DNA form, the CDR3 reads TGTGCCAGTAGTATAGGGGGGGTCCAAGAGACCCAGTACTTC. Based on the CDR3 plus reference TRBV19 and TRBJ2-5, the full variable domain is DGGITQSPKYLFRKEGQNVTLSCEQNLNHDAMYWYRQDPGQGLRLIYYSQIVNDFQKGDIAEGYSVSREKKESFPLTVTSAQKNPTAFYLCASSIGGVQETQYFGPGTRLLVL.

This chain uses TRBV7-6 with TRBJ2-1; 9 nucleotides match TRBD2. V shed 2 bases, J shed 6 bases, and the junction held 8 bases outside the gene matches. The CDR3 loop spans 16 amino acids. Germline CDR1 and CDR2: SGHVS and FNYEAQ. The CDR3 region has the DNA TGTGCCAGCAGCTTAACCATAGCGGGAGAAGGCAATGAGCAGTTCTTC. Amino acids: CASSLTIAGEGNEQFF. Supplemented by reference TRBV7-6 and TRBJ2-1, the full variable domain reads GAGVSQSPRYKVTKRGQDVALRCDPISGHVSLYWYRQALGQGPEFLTYFNYEAQQDKSGLPNDRFSAERPEGSISTLTIQRTEQRDSAMYRCASSLTIAGEGNEQFFGPGTRLTVL.

The chain has TRBV28 and TRBJ1-6, with 7 bases that match TRBD1. Trimming took 8 bases from V and 19 from J; bases not matched to a gene: 20. Germline V gene sequence: CDR1 MDHEN, CDR2 SYDVKM. The CDR3 contains 14 residues. DNA for the CDR3: TGTGCCAGCCTAGGGGGCGGAATTCACACAAACAAGCACTTT. Translating it yields CASLGGGIHTNKHF.

J is TRBJ1-6 and V is TRBV4-3; D unclear. Germline loops: CDR1 LGHNA, CDR2 YSLEER. The CDR3 contains 15 residues. Trimming pared 0 bases from V and 7 bases from J, leaving 10 bases between. Here the CDR3 reads CASSQDISRNSPLHF. The CDR3 DNA reads TGCGCCAGCAGCCAAGATATTAGCCGGAATTCACCCCTCCACTTT.

This clone was seen a few times. J is TRBJ2-7 and V is TRBV5-6; D is perhaps TRBD1 (5 bases). Germline values: CDR1 SGHDT, CDR2 YYEEEE. Trimming took off 0 bases at V and 7 bases at J, with 8 bases between the two ends. The CDR3 has 12 residues. The CDR3 DNA is TGTGCCAGCAGCTTGGGCAGGGAAGAGCAGTACTTC. Protein sequence: CASSLGREEQYF.

V usage is TRBV4-2 and J usage is TRBJ2-2; TRBD2 might be the D (6 bases). Germline CDR1 reads LGHNA; CDR2 reads YNFKEQ. V gave up 0 bases and J gave up 5 bases, with 16 bases separating them. This CDR3 spans 17 amino acids. CDR3 DNA: TGTGCCAGCAGCCAAGATCTCGGTAGCGGCGGGACCGGGGAGCTGTTTTTT. It specifies CASSQDLGSGGTGELFF.

The V call is TRBV19, the J call TRBJ2-1; a possible D gene is TRBD2 (7 bases). The CDR3 is made up of 16 amino acids. Germline assignment: CDR1 LNHDA and CDR2 SQIVND (reference sequence). Trimming shortened V by 3 bases and J by 1 base, and 13 bases separated the two germline ends. This CDR3 reads CASSIGGPLSYNEQFF. CDR3 DNA: TGTGCCAGTAGTATCGGGGGGCCTCTATCCTACAATGAGCAGTTCTTC. Supplemented by reference TRBV19 and TRBJ2-1, the full variable domain reads DGGITQSPKYLFRKEGQNVTLSCEQNLNHDAMYWYRQDPGQGLRLIYYSQIVNDFQKGDIAEGYSVSREKKESFPLTVTSAQKNPTAFYLCASSIGGPLSYNEQFFGPGTRLTVL.

This chain joins TRBV6-1 and TRBJ2-3, with a tentative D call TRBD2 (6 bases). The CDR3 runs to 18 residues. V dropped 2 bases and J dropped 2 bases, with 20 bases sitting between them. In germline, CDR1 is MNHNS, CDR2 SASEGT. The CDR3 loop is CASSEYPLGGAYTDTQYF. CDR3 sequence (DNA): TGTGCCAGCAGTGAATATCCCCTGGGCGGGGCATACACAGATACGCAGTATTTT.

The V call is TRBV28, the J call TRBJ2-2, with D possibly being TRBD2 (6 bases). This CDR3 has 16 residues. Between the trimmed V and J ends, which lost 3 bases and 4 bases, there was a span of 15 bases. From germline, CDR1 is MDHEN and CDR2 SYDVKM. In nucleotides, the CDR3 is TGTGCCAGCAGTTTTATGGGCCTCGGGAGCACCGGGGAGCTGTTTTTT. Its translation is CASSFMGLGSTGELFF.

A note on this clone: Additional DNA sequences in this sample encode the identical CDR3. The chain employs TRBV9 and TRBJ2-1; 12 nucleotides match TRBD2. CDR3 size: 14 residues. The ends lost 5 bases at V and 4 bases at J; junction bases unmatched: 1. The germline V gene encodes CDR1 SGDLS and CDR2 YYNGEE. CDR3 DNA: TGTGCCAGCAGTGGGACTAGCGGGTACAATGAGCAGTTCTTC. Its translation: CASSGTSGYNEQFF.

This sequence joins TRBV28 and TRBJ2-7; TRBD1 agrees at 7 bases. The CDR3 runs 15 residues. The V gene end was trimmed by 1 base and the J gene end by 1 base; junction bases not matched to a gene: 4. CDR1 is MDHEN and CDR2 is SYDVKM in the germline V gene. This chain's CDR3 is CASSLLQGWSYEQYF. CDR3 in DNA: TGTGCCAGCAGTTTATTACAGGGGTGGTCCTACGAGCAGTACTTC.